A single sample gave rise to the 9 T cell receptor beta chains below, sequenced in a study of shared clonotypes between healthy human individuals. The assay was immunoSEQ multiplex PCR, and TCRdb's table has in-frame clones only and misses some. The data contain about 460,000 clones, roughly 80% of them singletons. The sample was PBMCs. The receptors were sampled from a woman between 40 and 50 years old in good health. Some clones in this sample may be carry-over from other donors' samples.

This clone was detected only once. The chain combines TRBV7-2 with TRBJ2-5; D perhaps matches TRBD2 (7 bases). Trimming took off 5 bases at V and 4 bases at J, with 20 bases between the two ends. Per germline, CDR1 SGHTA and CDR2 FQGNSA. This CDR3 is 16 amino acids long. CDR3 bases: TGTGCCAGCAGCGTTAACGGGGCAGGGGAGGGAGAGACCCAGTACTTC. This translates into CASSVNGAGEGETQYF.

Notes on this clone: A far larger clone is just one base off, so this is likely a read error. The gene calls are TRBV30 and TRBJ2-7; possible D gene TRBD2, 5 bases. The CDR3 is 13 residues long. Germline assignment: CDR1 GTSNPN and CDR2 SVGIG (reference sequence). In DNA, the CDR3 is TGTGCCTGGAGGCGAATGGACGACTACGGGCAGTACTTC. Its translation is CAWRRMDDYGQYF.

The chain combines TRBV6-1 with TRBJ1-2; D is unresolved. The CDR3 sequence is 14 residues long. CDR1 and CDR2 from the germline V gene are MNHNS and SASEGT. V was trimmed by 4 bases and J by 2 bases, leaving 11 bases between them. DNA of the CDR3: TGTGCCAGCAGTGCCAGTGGAGAGAACTATGGCTACACCTTC. This encodes CASSASGENYGYTF.

The V and J genes are TRBV18 and TRBJ2-1; TRBD1 matches 8 bases. Germline CDR1 KGHSH, CDR2 LQKENI. V dropped 6 bases and J dropped 4; count of bases not matched to a gene: 8. The CDR3 totals 15 residues. Here the CDR3 reads CASSHGQGLYNEQFF. The CDR3 DNA reads TGTGCCAGCTCTCACGGACAGGGATTATACAATGAGCAGTTCTTC.

The chain recombines TRBV9 with TRBJ1-1; D not resolved. Germline V gene data show CDR1 as SGDLS and CDR2 as YYNGEE. This CDR3 has 15 residues. Trimming shortened V by 0 bases and J by 1 base, and 10 bases separated the two germline ends. CDR3 coding DNA: TGTGCCAGCAGCGTAGTACCAGGTGGGAACACTGAAGCTTTCTTT. Its translation is CASSVVPGGNTEAFF.

V gene TRBV5-1 combines with J gene TRBJ1-4; 7 bases are a match to TRBD1. The V and J ends lost 2 bases and 5 bases, in that order; junction bases with no gene match: 6. The CDR3 loop spans 15 amino acids. Germline V gives CDR1 SGHRS, CDR2 YFSETQ. The CDR3: CASSFGGTANEKLFF. CDR3 nucleotide sequence: TGCGCCAGCAGCTTCGGGGGGACAGCCAATGAAAAACTGTTTTTT.

The rearrangement joins TRBV14 to TRBJ2-6; D is ambiguous. The V end lost 1 base, the J end lost 1 base, and 5 bases lay between the germline ends. Germline V lookup: CDR1 SGHDN, CDR2 FVKESK. The CDR3 loop spans 15 amino acids. The CDR3 region has the DNA TGTGCCAGCAGCCAAGGGATTTCTGGGGCCAACGTCCTGACTTTC. Protein product: CASSQGISGANVLTF.

Note on this clone: A read error is likely here: a far larger clone is one base away. V and J are TRBV7-9 and TRBJ2-7, with TRBD1 matching 7 bases. The CDR3 is made up of 14 amino acids. The germline V gene has CDR1 SEHNR and CDR2 FQNEAQ (reference sequence). The DNA of the CDR3 is TGTGCCAACAGCTTAGGCGGACAGGCGGACGAGCAGTACTTC. It codes for CANSLGGQADEQYF.

This chain connects TRBV29-1 to TRBJ2-1; D may correspond to TRBD1 or TRBD2 (5 bases each). Trimming took 2 bases from V and 8 from J, leaving 13 bases between them. CDR1 and CDR2 from the germline V gene are SQVTM and ANQGSEA. This CDR3 is built from 13 residues. The CDR3 sequence is CSVESRAGDEQFF. For the CDR3, the DNA is TGCAGCGTTGAAAGCAGGGCCGGGGATGAGCAGTTCTTC.